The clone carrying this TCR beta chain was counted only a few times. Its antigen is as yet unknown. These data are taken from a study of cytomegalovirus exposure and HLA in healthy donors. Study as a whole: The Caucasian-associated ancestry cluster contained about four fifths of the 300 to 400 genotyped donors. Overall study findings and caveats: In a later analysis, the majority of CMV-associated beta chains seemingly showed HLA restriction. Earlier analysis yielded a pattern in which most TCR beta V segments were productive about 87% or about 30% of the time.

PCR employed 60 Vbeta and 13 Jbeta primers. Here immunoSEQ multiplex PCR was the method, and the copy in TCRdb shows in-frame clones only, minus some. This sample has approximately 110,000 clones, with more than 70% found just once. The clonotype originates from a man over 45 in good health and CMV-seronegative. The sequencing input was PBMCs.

In DNA form, the CDR3 reads TGTGCCAGCAGTTTAGGGGGGGCGCACACTGAAGCTTTCTTT. Encoded protein: CASSLGGAHTEAFF. The rearrangement links TRBV27 to TRBJ1-1; D is possibly TRBD1 (6 bases). Per germline, CDR1 MNHEY and CDR2 SMNVEV (reference sequence). Trimming cost V 2 bases and J 3 bases, with 10 bases left between them. The length of the CDR3 is 14 residues.